This paragraph covers one T cell receptor (beta chain) sequence. The antigen this receptor binds is unknown. Base qualities are not at hand, and no much larger clone is one base apart. Participants in the prospective study were enrolled through a virtual design, were aged about 18 to 90 years, and lived in about 25 United States geographic areas. Cohort assignment in the prospective study relied on participant-reported clinical history from a screening survey and a study questionnaire. Recovered participants in ImmuneRACE Cohort 3 were defined by two consecutive negative NP/OP PCR tests, clearance by a healthcare professional, or resolution of symptoms. Each participant in the prospective study had whole blood, serum and a nasopharyngeal or oropharyngeal swab collected by mobile phlebotomists. Over an approximately 2-month period, participants in the prospective study had the option of providing additional blood draws and questionnaires. Blood samples from the prospective study were shipped frozen or at room temperature prior to DNA extraction.

The immunoSEQ Assay, a bias-controlled multiplex PCR, was used to amplify TCRbeta CDR3 regions from genomic DNA. The authors processed their data as follows. Nucleated cell counts per sample were estimated from amplification of reference gene primers within the assay. To quantify the absolute abundance of each unique TCRbeta CDR3 rearrangement, sequence reads were collapsed and filtered. For each sample, productive Simpson clonality was calculated as the square root of Simpson's diversity index over productive rearrangements. TCRdb re-hosts the immuneACCESS table, in-frame sequences only. Its copies lack some clones; in the studies checked, an unresolved V gene accounts for under half of them, and the cause for the rest is not known. V and J calls and clone size are given by that table; D and trimming were obtained from the DNA. The sample has approximately 170,000 clones on record, around 91% of them singletons. The top ten hold roughly 0.82% of the sample.

From cysteine to phenylalanine, the CDR3 is 14 amino acids long. Only the CDR3 part of the read is kept: 42 bases, read in frame from the first base. The germline V gene (reference sequence) yields LGHDT for CDR1 and YNNKEL for CDR2. V is cut by 1 base and J by 8 bases, and the space between the germline ends is 13 bases. The sample is drawn from a study of blood T cell repertoires in COVID-19 (dated by TCRdb to the early 2020s). About the study as a whole: Collaborator samples came from the United States, Italy and Spain and covered acute and convalescent phases of COVID-19. Deeply sampled blood TCRbeta repertoires from subjects exposed to, actively infected with, or recovered from COVID-19 were included in the dataset. The repertoires were released in a freely available public database meant as a resource for research on the immune response to SARS-CoV-2. HLA class I and class II types, where available, came from metadata supplied by the sample provider rather than from assay-based typing. A de-identified subject ID, COVID-19 status, age in years and sex were almost always included in the sample metadata. The material from the prospective study consisted of cDNA or gDNA derived from T cells, B-cell-depleted T cells, or PBMCs. The samples were drawn from the first 160 participants of the ongoing ImmuneRACE study and from 1,254 subjects provided by 6 global collaborators. Here is what the overall study found, with its caveats: How much clinical and demographic metadata was included differed by source and by participant, and the metadata was provided uncurated.

Rearrangement joined TRBV3-1 (or the pseudogene TRBV3-2) to TRBJ2-3, and possibly TRBD2, on 7 matching bases. The sequenced sample consisted of PBMCs or T cells enriched from blood (not recorded which). This clonotype was obtained from a woman aged 18 to 35 who had recovered from COVID-19. Here is the DNA: TGTGCCAGCAGCCAAGTGGGGGGGCCAGGTACGCAGTATTTT. This gives the protein CASSQVGGPGTQYF.